The clone carrying this T cell receptor beta chain was observed a few times. CDR3 size: 16 residues. Trimming cost V 3 bases and J 2 bases, with 16 bases left between them. CDR1 LGHNA and CDR2 YNFKEQ come from the germline V gene. This specimen comes from a study of blood T cell repertoires in COVID-19. Whole-study context: COVID-19 samples collected from the United States, Italy and Spain covered acute and convalescent phases. The cDNA or gDNA used as material had been derived from T cells, B-cell-depleted T cells, or PBMCs.

Original analysis: Scientists estimated how many nucleated cells there were by amplifying reference gene primers. Profiling relied on immunoSEQ multiplex PCR, and the TCRdb table lists in-frame clones only, not all of them. V and J calls and clone size are those listed in that table; D and trimming were worked out from the DNA. Seen here are a few hundred thousand clones, about 91% observed once, and the top ten hold approximately 7%. The chain employs TRBV4-2 and TRBJ1-2; maybe TRBD1 (6 bases). The receptor comes from a woman under 40 who had recovered from COVID-19. The sample consisted of peripheral blood. The CDR3 loop reads CASSQESPTGNYGYTF. The CDR3 nucleotides are TGTGCCAGCAGCCAGGAGAGCCCTACAGGGAACTATGGCTACACCTTC.